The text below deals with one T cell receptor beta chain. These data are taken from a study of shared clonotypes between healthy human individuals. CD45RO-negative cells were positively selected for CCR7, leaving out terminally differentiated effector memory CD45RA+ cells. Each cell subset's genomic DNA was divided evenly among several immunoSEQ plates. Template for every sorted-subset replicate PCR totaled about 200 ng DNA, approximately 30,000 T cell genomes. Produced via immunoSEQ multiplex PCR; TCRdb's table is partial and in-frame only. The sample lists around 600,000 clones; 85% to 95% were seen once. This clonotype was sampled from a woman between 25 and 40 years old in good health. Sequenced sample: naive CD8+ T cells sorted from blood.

The CDR3 here is CASSLIQGETQYF. The CDR3 DNA follows: TGTGCCAGCAGCTTAATACAAGGGGAGACCCAGTACTTC. The chain employs TRBV13 and TRBJ2-5; D ambiguous. The CDR3 loop spans 13 amino acids. Germline values: CDR1 PRHDT, CDR2 FYEKMQ (reference sequence). V lost 2 bases, J lost 5 bases, and 9 bases lay in between. Combining the CDR3 with reference TRBV13 and TRBJ2-5 gives the whole variable domain AAGVIQSPRHLIKEKRETATLKCYPIPRHDTVYWYQQGPGQDPQFLISFYEKMQSDKGSIPDRFSAQQFSDYHSELNMSSLELGDSALYFCASSLIQGETQYFGPGTRLLVL.